Reported below is one TCR beta chain. The data derive from a study of T cells after yellow fever vaccination. Looking at the study overall: Preparing low-cell-number fractions relied on SMART-Seq v4 Ultra Low Input.

For TCR, cDNA came from 5'RACE template switching, which added a universal primer site and UMIs. TCRdb called the 5' RACE reads again in MiXCR, with one record for every CDR3 protein. The sample has about 75,000 distinct CDR3 sequences, 7.3% seen once. CDR3 size: 15 residues. V gave up 1 base and J gave up 2 bases, with 10 bases separating them. CDR1 and CDR2 from the germline V gene are SGHTA and FQGTGA. The clonotype comes from a man aged 18 to 35 who received the YFV17D yellow fever vaccine. This rearrangement joins TRBV7-3 to TRBJ2-3, with D possibly being TRBD2 (5 bases). The source was CD8+ T cells sorted from PBMCs, collected approximately 11 days after the first yellow fever vaccination. CDR3 region: CASSLSVAPTDTQYF. CDR3 bases: TGTGCCAGCAGCTTAAGCGTAGCGCCCACAGATACGCAGTATTTT.